The T cell receptor beta chain under discussion was sequenced for a study of T-cell memory formation after mild COVID-19. Study-wide context: There were largely donor-specific TCR clusters. The study's findings and limits: Among clones contracting day 15 to 85, CD4/CD8 was balanced, whereas later expanders leaned CD4+.

CDR3 length equals 13 residues. The ends were cut back, 9 bases at V and 1 base at J, with 12 bases in the middle. This clonotype was detected a few times. Its antigen is unidentified. TCRdb reprocessed the 5' RACE reads via MiXCR and lists one record per CDR3 protein. This table has 350,000 to 550,000 distinct CDR3 sequences, about a sixth appearing once. This TCR derives from a man aged 18 to 35 who had mild COVID-19 (a few samples of this study predate the infection). Cell type and time point are not known. Input material: PBMCs or a T cell subset sorted from them (not recorded which). The chain uses TRBV12-3 or TRBV12-4 and TRBJ1-1; D gene ambiguous. CDR3 amino acids: CASSGWANTEAFF. The CDR3 region has the DNA TGTGCCAGTTCGGGGTGGGCGAACACTGAAGCTTTCTTT.